These T cell receptor beta chains were read from a single sample in a study of response to subunit inactivated influenza vaccine. TCRdb reprocessed the RT-PCR reads via MiXCR and lists one record per CDR3 protein. Altogether roughly 790,000 distinct CDR3 sequences are present, around 20% being singletons, with the ten largest covering 10%. Here the sequenced sample was PBMCs from blood, taken roughly 5 days after vaccination. These receptors originate from a man between 50 and 59 years old who received an inactivated influenza vaccine. The CDR3 runs from the conserved cysteine through the conserved F or W. The D gene is left open where the match is weak. For some rows the clone size is stated as once, few or many, or as a class when expanded; others skip it.

clone_size	d_call	j_call	v_call	cdr3_nt	cdr3_aa
few	NA	TRBJ2-1	TRBV4-3	TGCGCCAGCAGCCCTGGGACGAACTCCTACAATGAGCAGTTCTTC	CASSPGTNSYNEQFF
NA	TRBD2	TRBJ2-2	TRBV11-1	TGTGCCAGCAGCCCCCCGGGATTAGCGGGACTTCCAGACACCGGGGAGCTGTTTTTT	CASSPPGLAGLPDTGELFF
NA	NA	TRBJ1-1	TRBV18	TGTGCCAGCTCACCACCGATCGGGGGAGTGTACTCCGAAGCTTTCTTT	CASSPPIGGVYSEAFF
NA	TRBD1	TRBJ1-2	TRBV25-1	TGTGCCAGCAGTACGACGGCAGGGACAGCTAACTATGGCTACACCTTC	CASSTTAGTANYGYTF
few	TRBD2	TRBJ2-5	TRBV11-2	TGTGCCAGCAGCTTAGATCTCCGGACTAGCGGGGTTGAGACCCAGTACTTC	CASSLDLRTSGVETQYF
few	TRBD1	TRBJ2-1	TRBV12-3/TRBV12-4	TGTGCCAGCACCCCGGGACAGGGGGTAGGTGAGCAGTTCTTC	CASTPGQGVGEQFF
few	NA	TRBJ2-6	TRBV7-2	TGTGCCAGCACCAAGAACTCTGGGGCCAACGTCCTGACTTTC	CASTKNSGANVLTF
NA	NA	TRBJ2-1	TRBV25-1	TGTGCCAGCAAAGCGGTTAGCAATGAGCAGTTCTTC	CASKAVSNEQFF
few	NA	TRBJ2-1	TRBV19	TGTGCCAGTAGTGCCCGAGGGATACTGGAGCAGTTCTTC	CASSARGILEQFF
few	TRBD2	TRBJ2-1	TRBV20-1	TGCAGTGCTGTGGGGGGAGGGCCCCATGAGCAGTTCTTC	CSAVGGGPHEQFF
NA	NA	TRBJ1-1	TRBV5-5	TGTGCCAGCAGCAGAGGGGGGGTCATCCGAGCTGAAGCTTTCTTT	CASSRGGVIRAEAFF
NA	NA	TRBJ2-2	TRBV19	TGTGCCAGTAGTATAACACTAGCCCACGGCACCGGGGAGCTGTTTTTT	CASSITLAHGTGELFF
NA	NA	TRBJ2-2	TRBV29-1	TGCAGCGTGTTCACAGGGCCGGGCACCGGGGAGCTGTTTTTT	CSVFTGPGTGELFF
NA	TRBD2	TRBJ2-5	TRBV9	TGTGCCAGCAGCGTAGCGGGGGGGGGAAAGACCCAGTACTTC	CASSVAGGGKTQYF
few	NA	TRBJ1-1	TRBV29-1	TGCAGCGTCTCAACGAACACTGAAGCTTTCTTT	CSVSTNTEAFF
many	TRBD2	TRBJ2-3	TRBV7-2	TGTGCCAGCAGCTTAGAGGCGGGGGTCACAGATACGCAGTATTTT	CASSLEAGVTDTQYF
NA	NA	TRBJ2-1	TRBV20-1	TGCAGTGCCAGGGAAAGTAAGTGGAGCTCCTACAATGAGCAGTTCTTC	CSARESKWSSYNEQFF
once	TRBD2	TRBJ2-3	TRBV20-1	TGCAGTGCTAACTACCTAGCGGGAGAAGTCCTAACCACAGATACGCAGTATTTT	CSANYLAGEVLTTDTQYF
NA	NA	TRBJ2-7	TRBV6-2/TRBV6-3	TGTGCCAGCAGTTACTCGGTGGGGGGCAGCGACGAGCAGTACTTC	CASSYSVGGSDEQYF
few	TRBD1	TRBJ1-5	TRBV24-1	TGTGCCACCAGCGCGGGACAGGGCCCGCCCCAGCATTTT	CATSAGQGPPQHF
NA	NA	TRBJ2-3	TRBV7-6	TGTGCCAGCCAAAGGGAAGATACGCAGTATTTT	CASQREDTQYF
NA	NA	TRBJ2-5	TRBV7-9	TGTGCCAACCGGGAGTACCAAGAGACCCAGTACTTC	CANREYQETQYF
NA	NA	TRBJ2-7	TRBV12-2	TGTGCAAGTCGCGTTCCGGGACAGCCGCACTACGAGCAGTACTTC	CASRVPGQPHYEQYF
few	NA	TRBJ1-2	TRBV29-1	TGCAGCGTTTTACAGAGGACGAACTATGGCTACACCTTC	CSVLQRTNYGYTF
NA	NA	TRBJ1-6	TRBV30	TGTGCCTGGTCACGGGATAATTCACCCCTCCACTTT	CAWSRDNSPLHF
many	NA	TRBJ2-3	TRBV29-1	TGCAGCGCAAACGGCGGCGCAAGGGCCTCAGATACGCAGTATTTT	CSANGGARASDTQYF
NA	NA	TRBJ1-5	TRBV10-3	TGTGCCATCAGAAAACAGGGTACCGGCAATCAGCCCCAGCATTTT	CAIRKQGTGNQPQHF